A selection of T cell receptor beta chains follows, all from one sample in a study of T cells in tuberculosis. The method was immunoSEQ multiplex PCR; TCRdb's version includes in-frame clones alone and lacks a portion of them. The data contain tens of thousands of clones, under 95% of them singletons. The material sequenced was CD1b-GMM tetramer-negative cells sorted from PBMCs. These receptor sequences come from an adult woman with latent tuberculosis. CDR3s include the opening cysteine and the closing phenylalanine or tryptophan. D genes are given only for firm matches. A row's size may be missing; if present it is once, few, many or a size class.

j_call v_call clone_size d_call cdr3_aa cdr3_nt
TRBJ2-1 TRBV4-3 NA NA CASSQEAGYNEQFF TGCGCCAGCAGCCAAGAGGCGGGGTACAATGAGCAGTTCTTC
TRBJ1-2 TRBV6-1 once TRBD1 CASSAGTGGNYGYTF TGTGCCAGCAGTGCAGGGACAGGGGGTAACTATGGCTACACCTTC
TRBJ1-4 TRBV6-1 NA TRBD1 CASSLQGSEKLFF TGTGCCAGCAGCCTACAGGGGAGTGAAAAACTGTTTTTT
TRBJ1-3 TRBV5-1 NA NA CASSRDGNTIYF TGCGCCAGCAGCCGGGATGGAAACACCATATATTTT
TRBJ2-1 TRBV7-2 once NA CASSPSGGRYNEQFF TGTGCCAGCAGCCCCTCCGGGGGGCGGTACAATGAGCAGTTCTTC
TRBJ2-2 TRBV5-1 NA NA CASSGRQVSNTGELFF TGCGCCAGCAGCGGCAGACAGGTATCGAACACCGGGGAGCTGTTTTTT
TRBJ1-4 TRBV30 NA NA CAWSPGSATNEKLFF TGTGCCTGGAGTCCCGGGTCTGCAACTAATGAAAAACTGTTTTTT
TRBJ2-1 TRBV9 once TRBD2 CASSATGLVLGEQFF TGTGCCAGCAGCGCCACGGGACTAGTGTTAGGTGAGCAGTTCTTC
TRBJ1-2 TRBV5-4 few NA CASSAPGRPLANYGYTF TGTGCCAGCAGCGCCCCGGGTAGGCCGCTGGCTAACTATGGCTACACCTTC
TRBJ2-3 TRBV9 NA TRBD2 CASLKRGGLLGTDTQYF TGTGCCAGCCTAAAGCGGGGGGGCCTTCTCGGCACAGATACGCAGTATTTT
TRBJ1-1 TRBV30 NA NA CAWTRPGNTEAFF TGTGCCTGGACCCGCCCCGGGAACACTGAAGCTTTCTTT
TRBJ2-5 TRBV7-3 NA TRBD1 CASSWTGGGETQYF TGTGCCAGCAGCTGGACAGGGGGCGGGGAGACCCAGTACTTC
TRBJ2-1 TRBV29-1 NA TRBD2 CSVGLAGIYNEQFF TGCAGCGTCGGACTAGCGGGGATTTACAATGAGCAGTTCTTC
TRBJ2-5 TRBV30 NA TRBD2 CAWSPAGEETQYF TGTGCCTGGAGTCCAGCGGGAGAAGAGACCCAGTACTTC
TRBJ1-1 TRBV7-6 NA TRBD1 CASSQAIGTVNTEAFF TGTGCCAGCAGCCAAGCCATCGGGACAGTGAACACTGAAGCTTTCTTT
TRBJ1-1 TRBV18 NA NA CATREGENTEAFF TGTGCCACCCGAGAGGGTGAGAACACTGAAGCTTTCTTT
TRBJ1-3 TRBV6-5 NA TRBD1 CASSYDRVGNTIYF TGTGCCAGCTCCTATGACAGGGTTGGAAACACCATATATTTT
TRBJ1-4 TRBV5-1 NA NA CASGQGVGNEKLFF TGCGCCAGCGGGCAAGGTGTAGGTAATGAAAAACTGTTTTTT
TRBJ1-1 TRBV5-4 NA NA CASSLSRNTEAFF TGTGCCAGCAGCTTGTCGAGGAACACTGAAGCTTTCTTT
TRBJ1-2 TRBV7-9 NA TRBD1 CASSSIGQGKDGYTF TGTGCCAGCAGCTCTATCGGACAGGGGAAGGATGGCTACACCTTC
TRBJ2-2 TRBV27 NA NA CASTPGGSGELFF TGTGCCAGCACCCCAGGGGGGTCCGGGGAGCTGTTTTTT
TRBJ2-2 TRBV25-1 NA NA CASSELQGSLAGELFF TGTGCCAGCAGTGAATTACAGGGTTCCTTGGCCGGGGAGCTGTTTTTT
TRBJ2-3 TRBV27 NA NA CASSHGGSVADTQYF TGTGCCAGCTCTCATGGAGGGAGCGTGGCAGATACGCAGTATTTT
TRBJ2-3 TRBV5-6 NA TRBD2 CASSGLSSGVGRTQYF TGTGCCAGCTCCGGGTTGTCTAGCGGGGTAGGGAGGACGCAGTATTTT
TRBJ2-7 TRBV30 NA TRBD1 CAWSMGQGYEQYF TGTGCCTGGAGTATGGGACAGGGGTACGAGCAGTACTTC
TRBJ2-7 TRBV4-1 NA TRBD1 CASSQDREGQGVRLEQYF TGCGCCAGCAGCCAAGATAGGGAGGGACAGGGGGTAAGGCTCGAGCAGTACTTC
TRBJ2-5 TRBV7-2 few TRBD2 CASSSGLAVQETQYF TGTGCCAGCAGCTCCGGACTAGCGGTCCAAGAGACCCAGTACTTC
TRBJ2-2 TRBV7-2 NA NA CASIPEVVTGKLFF TGTGCCAGCATCCCAGAGGTCGTTACGGGGAAGCTGTTTTTT
TRBJ1-2 TRBV6-5 NA NA CASRFLSGEGYTF TGTGCCAGCAGATTTCTCTCAGGGGAGGGCTACACCTTC
TRBJ1-1 TRBV4-1 few NA CASSHNGPMNTEAFF TGCGCCAGCAGCCATAATGGGCCCATGAACACTGAAGCTTTCTTT
TRBJ2-1 TRBV6-4 NA NA CASGPQGGAGGEQFF TGTGCCAGCGGCCCTCAAGGCGGGGCAGGTGGTGAGCAGTTCTTC
TRBJ2-7 TRBV7-8 NA TRBD2 CASSFLTSGGAGEQYF TGTGCCAGCAGCTTCCTGACTAGCGGGGGGGCTGGGGAGCAGTACTTC
TRBJ2-1 TRBV7-2 NA TRBD1 CASSGGQAEYNEQFF TGTGCCAGCAGCGGGGGACAGGCCGAGTACAATGAGCAGTTCTTC
TRBJ2-1 TRBV5-1 NA TRBD2 CASSLLAGGILYNEQFF TGCGCCAGCAGCTTGTTAGCGGGGGGTATTTTGTACAATGAGCAGTTCTTC
TRBJ1-1 TRBV4-1 NA NA CASSQDGLNTEAFF TGCGCCAGCAGCCAAGACGGTCTGAACACTGAAGCTTTCTTT
TRBJ2-2 TRBV19 NA TRBD2 CASSPLPGGLAGELFF TGTGCCAGTAGTCCCCTACCGGGGGGGTTAGCCGGGGAGCTGTTTTTT
TRBJ2-1 TRBV9 NA TRBD2 CASSDTGGQNEQFF TGTGCCAGCAGCGATACGGGGGGGCAAAATGAGCAGTTCTTC
TRBJ1-2 TRBV28 NA TRBD1 CASSSNTGGSYGYTF TGTGCCAGCAGTTCAAATACAGGGGGAAGCTATGGCTACACCTTC
TRBJ1-5 TRBV14 once TRBD1 CASSQGTGRNQPQHF TGTGCCAGCAGCCAGGGGACAGGGCGCAATCAGCCCCAGCATTTT
TRBJ1-1 TRBV5-1 NA NA CASSLGGGYTEAFF TGCGCCAGCAGCTTGGGAGGCGGGTACACTGAAGCTTTCTTT
TRBJ1-4 TRBV30 NA TRBD1 CAWSVGRRGREKLFF TGTGCCTGGAGTGTGGGGCGCAGGGGGCGCGAAAAACTGTTTTTT
TRBJ2-1 TRBV19 NA TRBD1 CASTRDRVINEQFF TGTGCCAGTACCCGGGACAGGGTCATCAATGAGCAGTTCTTC
TRBJ1-1 TRBV4-1 NA NA CASSQDLSLNREAFF TGCGCCAGCAGCCAAGACCTCTCCCTGAACAGGGAAGCTTTCTTT
TRBJ2-1 TRBV6-5 NA TRBD1 CASSRQGIRNEQFF TGTGCCAGCAGTCGACAGGGGATTCGCAATGAGCAGTTCTTC
TRBJ2-2 TRBV7-9 NA TRBD1 CASSPPTGPTGELFF TGTGCCAGCAGCCCTCCGACAGGGCCGACCGGGGAGCTGTTTTTT
TRBJ2-1 TRBV5-4 once TRBD2 CASSLGVAGNEQFF TGTGCCAGCAGCTTGGGGGTAGCGGGGAATGAGCAGTTCTTC
TRBJ1-2 TRBV7-9 once NA CASSLVQGRYGGYTF TGTGCCAGCAGCTTAGTGCAGGGGCGGTACGGCGGCTACACCTTC
TRBJ2-7 TRBV27 NA NA CASSLGGGTYEQYF TGTGCCAGCAGTTTAGGTGGGGGGACCTACGAGCAGTACTTC
TRBJ2-1 TRBV9 NA TRBD1 CASSVGLPGQRNNEQFF TGTGCCAGCAGCGTAGGTCTACCGGGACAGAGAAACAATGAGCAGTTCTTC